This T cell receptor beta chain derives from a study of shared clonotypes between healthy human individuals. Study-wide background: The people who gave samples were a couple of women and a few men aged 18 to 49. Overall study results and limits: In general, naive subsets displayed greater estimated richness than memory subsets did. Clonotype sharing among donors, it was expected, would be affected by sequencing depth.

With respect to this clone: Antigen: not known.

Authors' methods: Filtering of immunoSEQ junctional sequences could not match full-length read filtering. TCRdb keeps only in-frame clones here, not all; method: immunoSEQ multiplex PCR. That table furnishes V, J and clone size, whereas the DNA furnished D and trimming. This sample has roughly 1 million clones; 65% to 75% occur once, and the top ten carry about 1.5%. J gave up 9 bases and V 5 bases, and 7 bases lay outside the gene matches. The CDR3 is 13 residues long. Germline CDR1 reads SNHLY; CDR2 reads FYNNEI. V usage is TRBV2 and J usage is TRBJ2-4, with 7 nucleotides matching TRBD2. Sequencing was performed on memory CD4+ T cells sorted from blood. Noted subset: CD45RA-negative fraction. This sequence was found in a young man in good health. CDR3 bases: TGTGCCAGCAGTCGGACTAGGGACGGCATTCAGTACTTC. Protein: CASSRTRDGIQYF.